This TCR beta chain was recorded in a study of blood T cell repertoires in COVID-19. On the study more broadly: Researchers got acute and convalescent COVID-19 samples from the United States, Italy and Spain. Sample material is recorded as cDNA or gDNA derived from T cells, B-cell-depleted T cells, or PBMCs.

Points on this clone: Other DNA sequences in the sample encode the same CDR3.

This CDR3 is 13 amino acids long. From germline, CDR1 is SGHTA and CDR2 FQGTGA. V was pared by 4 bases and J by 1 base, with 7 bases between. As originally analysed: Reference gene primer amplification yielded estimated nucleated cell counts. Only in-frame clones appear in the TCRdb table, and some are missing; sequencing was by immunoSEQ multiplex PCR. V and J calls and clone size are as listed in that table; D and trimming were resolved from the DNA. The data hold about 250,000 clones, with roughly four fifths observed a single time. This TCR was recovered from a man over 45 with acute or convalescent COVID-19. V and J are TRBV7-3 and TRBJ1-1; D is unresolved. Material for sequencing was peripheral blood. The CDR3, as DNA: TGTGCCAGCAGCTCGACACCGAACACTGAAGCTTTCTTT. Encoded protein: CASSSTPNTEAFF. Based on the CDR3 plus reference TRBV7-3 and TRBJ1-1, the full variable domain is GAGVSQTPSNKVTEKGKYVELRCDPISGHTALYWYRQSLGQGPEFLIYFQGTGAADDSGLPNDRFFAVRPEGSVSTLKIQRTERGDSAVYLCASSSTPNTEAFFGQGTRLTVV.